This is a list of T cell receptor beta chains from one sample in a study of Graves' ophthalmopathy and Graves' hyperthyroidism. TCRdb reprocessed the multiplex PCR reads with MiXCR, giving one entry per CDR3 protein. The sample shows over 650,000 distinct CDR3 sequences, about 40% of them seen only once. Material for sequencing was peripheral blood. These receptors were collected from an adult man with Graves' ophthalmopathy. Both conserved end residues are part of each CDR3. A D gene is named only where the DNA matches it firmly. Clone size, where shown, is once, few, many, or a class for clones that have expanded.

few	TRBV11-2	.	TRBJ2-2	CASSNRVTGTGELFF	TGTGCCAGCAGCAATCGGGTGACTGGGACCGGGGAGCTGTTTTTT
.	TRBV19	.	TRBJ2-7	CASSIEGYEQYF	TGTGCCAGTAGTATAGAGGGCTACGAGCAGTACTTC
many	TRBV14	.	TRBJ1-5	CASSQVAFGPSRPQHF	TGTGCCAGCAGCCAAGTGGCGTTCGGGCCCAGCCGGCCCCAGCATTTT
.	TRBV5-1	TRBD1	TRBJ1-6	CASSVGTGSSPLHF	TGCGCCAGCAGCGTGGGGACAGGGAGCTCACCCCTCCACTTT
few	TRBV10-3	.	TRBJ2-7	CASSLIGVTYEQYF	TGTGCCAGCAGCCTAATCGGAGTAACCTACGAGCAGTACTTC
.	TRBV7-8	.	TRBJ2-7	CASSQAFRQADEQYF	TGTGCCAGCAGCCAAGCTTTCAGGCAGGCGGATGAGCAGTACTTC
few	TRBV7-2	.	TRBJ2-7	CASSLTFRLVRYEQYF	TGTGCCAGCAGCCTAACCTTTCGACTAGTCAGATACGAGCAGTACTTC
.	TRBV11-2	TRBD1	TRBJ1-1	CARAITGGDTEAFF	TGTGCTAGAGCCATAACAGGGGGCGACACTGAAGCTTTCTTT
.	TRBV25-1	TRBD1	TRBJ1-6	CASSESMGTGGYNSPLHF	TGTGCCAGCAGTGAATCCATGGGGACAGGGGGCTACAATTCACCCCTCCACTTT
many	TRBV9	.	TRBJ2-5	CASSVSLGREETQYF	TGTGCCAGCAGCGTATCCTTAGGCAGGGAAGAGACCCAGTACTTC
.	TRBV5-1	.	TRBJ1-2	CASSLAKQGAGGYAF	TGCGCCAGCAGCTTGGCCAAGCAAGGGGCGGGAGGCTACGCCTTC
many	TRBV5-1	TRBD1	TRBJ1-6	CASSAGTANSPLHF	TGCGCCAGCAGCGCCGGGACAGCCAATTCACCCCTCCACTTT
few	TRBV28	.	TRBJ2-7	CASSPTDQKQYF	TGTGCCAGCAGCCCCACGGACCAGAAGCAGTACTTC
many	TRBV2	.	TRBJ1-4	CASILQGLPNEKLFF	TGTGCCAGCATCTTACAGGGATTACCTAATGAAAAACTGTTTTTT
.	TRBV27	.	TRBJ2-7	CASSLNSIDEQYF	TGTGCCAGCAGTTTGAATAGCATAGACGAGCAGTACTTC
many	TRBV5-1	.	TRBJ1-2	CASSLEGPRSGDYGYTF	TGCGCCAGCAGCTTGGAGGGTCCCCGTTCGGGCGACTATGGCTACACCTTC
.	TRBV5-1	.	TRBJ2-2	CASSLAAVSNTGELFF	TGCGCCAGCAGCTTGGCCGCAGTGTCGAACACCGGGGAGCTGTTTTTT
.	TRBV20-1	TRBD1	TRBJ1-2	CSALRQGGLSGYTF	TGCAGTGCACTTAGACAGGGTGGGTTGAGTGGCTACACCTTC
many	TRBV6-5	.	TRBJ2-2	CASRPSAGPGELFF	TGTGCCAGCAGGCCCTCAGCCGGACCCGGGGAGCTGTTTTTT
.	TRBV7-3	.	TRBJ1-5	CASSRSRDVANQPQHF	TGTGCCAGCTCACGATCCCGGGACGTAGCAAATCAGCCCCAGCATTTT
.	TRBV7-9	.	TRBJ2-5	CASSLEGGTQYF	TGTGCCAGCAGCCTAGAGGGCGGGACCCAGTACTTC
.	TRBV25-1	.	TRBJ2-1	CASTHSYNEQFF	TGTGCCAGCACCCACTCCTACAATGAGCAGTTCTTC
.	TRBV2	.	TRBJ1-1	CASNTKENTEAFF	TGTGCCAGCAATACTAAGGAGAACACTGAAGCTTTCTTT
many	TRBV20-1	.	TRBJ1-1	CSAPGTEVTEAFF	TGCAGTGCCCCCGGGACGGAGGTAACTGAAGCTTTCTTT
.	TRBV3-2	.	TRBJ1-5	CASSQDPRGRISNQPQHF	TGTGCCAGCAGCCAAGATCCCAGGGGGCGGATAAGCAATCAGCCCCAGCATTTT
.	TRBV29-1	.	TRBJ1-2	CSVDSGGDYGYTF	TGCAGCGTTGATTCGGGGGGCGACTATGGCTACACCTTC
.	TRBV12-5	.	TRBJ1-3	CASGLVQAGNTIYF	TGTGCTAGTGGTTTGGTACAAGCTGGAAACACCATATATTTT
.	TRBV6-6	TRBD1	TRBJ2-7	CASTTGAFSSYEQYF	TGTGCCAGCACTACAGGGGCCTTTAGCTCCTACGAGCAGTACTTC
many	TRBV15	TRBD1	TRBJ2-7	CATQGQGFASRHEQYF	TGTGCCACCCAGGGACAGGGGTTCGCTTCACGCCACGAGCAGTACTTC
many	TRBV2	.	TRBJ2-5	CASSGNQETQYF	TGTGCCAGCAGTGGTAACCAAGAGACCCAGTACTTC
.	TRBV7-2	TRBD1	TRBJ2-7	CAWNAGQAYEQYF	TGTGCCTGGAATGCCGGACAGGCCTACGAGCAGTACTTC
.	TRBV7-6	TRBD2	TRBJ2-7	CASSQATSGSSYEQYF	TGTGCCAGCAGCCAAGCGACTAGCGGGAGTTCCTACGAGCAGTACTTC
once	TRBV29-1	.	TRBJ2-5	CSDGETQYF	TGCAGCGACGGGGAGACCCAGTACTTC
.	TRBV29-1	.	TRBJ1-2	CSVEEGPDYGYTF	TGCAGCGTTGAAGAGGGGCCAGACTATGGCTACACCTTC
.	TRBV25-1	.	TRBJ1-6	CASSWASGHSPLHF	TGTGCCAGCAGTTGGGCCTCGGGGCATTCACCCCTCCACTTT
.	TRBV5-8	.	TRBJ2-7	CASSPGGTNSYEQYF	TGTGCCAGCAGCCCGGGCGGGACCAACTCCTACGAGCAGTACTTC
.	TRBV7-2	TRBD1	TRBJ1-2	CASSQGTGGGGYTF	TGTGCCAGCAGCCAAGGGACAGGGGGCGGAGGCTACACCTTC
many	TRBV4-2	.	TRBJ1-1	CASSQRQQNTEAFF	TGTGCCAGCAGCCAACGACAGCAGAACACTGAAGCTTTCTTT
many	TRBV12-3/TRBV12-4	TRBD1	TRBJ1-2	CASSPGTGAVQGYTF	TGTGCCAGCAGTCCAGGGACAGGGGCTGTACAAGGCTACACCTTC
.	TRBV29-1	.	TRBJ1-2	CSSPATASYGYTF	TGCAGCTCACCAGCCACGGCGAGCTATGGCTACACCTTC
many	TRBV7-9	TRBD2	TRBJ2-2	CASRPTSGRQSTGELFF	TGTGCCAGCAGGCCGACTAGCGGGAGGCAGAGCACCGGGGAGCTGTTTTTT
.	TRBV25-1	.	TRBJ1-1	CASSDRTVGAEAFF	TGTGCCAGCAGTGACCGGACTGTGGGGGCTGAAGCTTTCTTT
many	TRBV5-1	.	TRBJ1-5	CASSLEGRGHQPQHF	TGCGCCAGCAGCTTGGAGGGCAGGGGACATCAGCCCCAGCATTTT
many	TRBV9	TRBD1	TRBJ2-7	CASSAGQGAWEQYF	TGTGCCAGCAGCGCGGGACAGGGGGCGTGGGAGCAGTACTTC
few	TRBV2	.	TRBJ2-3	CASSESGHGTDTQYF	TGTGCCAGCAGTGAAAGCGGACACGGCACAGATACGCAGTATTTT
many	TRBV20-1	TRBD1	TRBJ1-3	CSAPDRGGSGNTIYF	TGCAGTGCTCCTGACAGGGGAGGATCTGGAAACACCATATATTTT
many	TRBV15	TRBD1	TRBJ1-5	CATSRSGTGGFNNQPQHF	TGTGCCACCAGCAGATCCGGGACAGGGGGCTTCAACAATCAGCCCCAGCATTTT
.	TRBV7-9	.	TRBJ1-2	CASSRNRDSDYGYTF	TGTGCCAGCAGCCGTAACCGGGACTCAGACTATGGCTACACCTTC
.	TRBV6-5	.	TRBJ1-5	CASSHGRTNQPQHF	TGTGCCAGCAGCCATGGACGGACCAATCAGCCCCAGCATTTT